Sequencing of this T cell receptor (beta chain) was carried out in a study of T cell responses to AZD1222 COVID-19 vaccine. General study findings and limits: Spike was spanned by vaccine-associated CD4 TCRs, with dominance at 160-218 and 743-854. Recipients of AZD1222 seropositive at baseline numbered only 5 to 7.

A note on this clone: Its antigen is as yet unknown. Other nucleotide sequences from this sample produce the same CDR3.

Method: immunoSEQ multiplex PCR; TCRdb's copy keeps in-frame clones and lacks some. The sample holds 99,000 or so clones, around 80% seen once. V shed 6 bases and J shed 5 bases, with 11 bases lying between them. The CDR3 loop spans 12 amino acids. The source of this sequence is an adult in good health. The rearrangement links TRBV12-3 or TRBV12-4 to TRBJ2-7; D is uncertain. Sample: peripheral blood, taken on day 0 of AZD1222 vaccination. CDR3 loop: CASSPTAHEQYF. As DNA, the CDR3 is TGTGCCAGCAGCCCCACAGCTCACGAGCAGTACTTC.